This entry is about one TCR beta chain. Its antigen is undetermined. Being one base from a much bigger clone, this may be a read error. The source of the PBMCs was about 10 ml of fresh peripheral blood. This record comes from a study of T cells in Graves' hyperthyroidism and ophthalmopathy. Study-wide results and caveats: Ophthalmopathy was predicted by the model a median of approximately 6 months ahead of onset.

This CDR3 contains 12 residues. Germline loops: CDR1 KGHDR, CDR2 SFDVKD. The source material, RNA transcripts, was used to amplify TCR beta CDR3 regions. First-round RT-PCR of the TCR CDR3 relied on the HTBI primer set. TCRdb reanalysed the multiplex PCR reads using MiXCR and keeps one entry per CDR3 protein. Of hundreds of thousands of distinct CDR3 sequences in the sample, 35% to 40% were seen once. Sequencing was carried out using blood. This TCR was sampled from a man aged 18 to 30 with Graves' hyperthyroidism. The V and J genes are TRBV24-1 and TRBJ2-5; D gene ambiguous. CDR3 in DNA: TGTGCCACCAAGCTGTACCAAGAGACCCGGTACTTC. This translates into CATKLYQETRYF.